Each of the 29 T cell receptor beta chains below was sequenced from the same sample in a study of blood T cell repertoires in COVID-19. Using immunoSEQ multiplex PCR, the repertoire was profiled, and TCRdb retains in-frame clones only, with some absent. This table has about 81,000 clones, around 85% appearing once. The sequencing sample was made of peripheral blood. All receptors derive from a woman between 70 and 85 years old with acute or convalescent COVID-19.

This clone has only a few counts. The chain links TRBV29-1 to TRBJ1-2; TRBD1 matches at 7 bases. With V trimmed by 5 bases and J by 5 bases, 5 bases remained unmatched. The germline CDR1 and CDR2 sequences are SQVTM and ANQGSEA. CDR3 length: 12 amino acids. The DNA for the CDR3 is TGCAGCGTTATCACGACAGGGTATGGCTACACCTTC. Protein product: CSVITTGYGYTF.

The table lists this clone with a few counts. The chain links TRBV2 to TRBJ1-4; 8 bases are a match to TRBD1. Looked up from germline, CDR1 is SNHLY and CDR2 is FYNNEI. Trimming cost V 6 bases and J 8 bases; bases outside gene matches: 8. This CDR3 spans 14 amino acids. The CDR3 loop is CASSVGQGAEKLFF. In DNA form, the CDR3 reads TGTGCCAGCAGCGTAGGACAGGGAGCGGAAAAACTGTTTTTT.

CDR3 in amino acids: CASSLGQRISPLHF. The DNA for the CDR3 is TGTGCCAGCAGCTTAGGACAGCGAATTTCACCCCTCCACTTT. The rearrangement joins TRBV7-9 to TRBJ1-6; perhaps TRBD1 as D (5 bases). This CDR3 spans 14 amino acids. Trimming took off 1 base at V and 9 bases at J, with 10 bases between the two ends. Germline CDR1 reads SEHNR; CDR2 reads FQNEAQ (reference sequence).

The rearrangement links TRBV29-1 to TRBJ2-7; 10 nucleotides line up with TRBD1. The V gene's germline CDR1 is SQVTM and CDR2 ANQGSEA. J lost 0 bases, V lost 2 bases, and 10 bases had no gene match. The CDR3 spans 17 residues. The CDR3 protein is CSVEITKGDRGSYEQYV. The CDR3 bases are TGCAGCGTTGAAATAACCAAAGGGGACAGGGGCTCCTACGAGCAGTACGTC.

V is TRBV2 and J is TRBJ1-5; the D gene is possibly TRBD1 (5 bases). V shed 5 bases and J shed 1 base, with 18 bases lying between them. The germline V gene encodes CDR1 SNHLY and CDR2 FYNNEI. CDR3 length: 17 residues. Here the CDR3 reads CASSIFSGVRSNQPQHF. In nucleotides, the CDR3 is TGTGCCAGCAGTATATTTTCGGGGGTAAGGAGCAATCAGCCCCAGCATTTT.

CDR3 in DNA: TGTGCCAGCAGCGTAGAAGGGTCGGGAGAGGATGAGCAGTTCTTC. Residues: CASSVEGSGEDEQFF. V is TRBV9 and J is TRBJ2-1, with a weak D call TRBD2 (6 bases). In germline, CDR1 is SGDLS, CDR2 YYNGEE. This CDR3 region has 15 residues. The ends were cut back, 0 bases at V and 8 bases at J, with 15 bases in the middle.

The V and J genes are TRBV18 and TRBJ1-5; 10 bases map to TRBD1. CDR1 KGHSH and CDR2 LQKENI come from the germline V gene. The CDR3 extends over 16 amino acids. Trimming at V came to 3 bases and at J to 3 bases, leaving 5 bases not matched to a gene. This CDR3 reads CASSPAGTGDNQPQHF. The CDR3 DNA reads TGTGCCAGCTCACCGGCCGGGACAGGGGACAATCAGCCCCAGCATTTT.

The V call is TRBV11-3, the J call TRBJ2-2; D is undetermined. V was clipped by 1 base and J by 9 bases, with 6 bases between them. Germline CDR1 is SGHNT and CDR2 is YENEEA. The CDR3 length is 12 residues. The CDR3 nucleotides are TGTGCCAGCAGCTTAGGTTTCTGGGAGCTGTTTTTT. It is translated as CASSLGFWELFF. The entire variable domain, with the rest obtained from reference TRBV11-3 and TRBJ2-2, is as follows: EAGVVQSPRYKIIEKKQPVAFWCNPISGHNTLYWYLQNLGQGPELLIRYENEEAVDDSQLPKDRFSAERLKGVDSTLKIQPAELGDSAVYLCASSLGFWELFFGEGSRLTVL.

In this sample, this clone turned up once. The chain recombines TRBV27 with TRBJ2-4; TRBD1 agrees at 8 bases. Germline values: CDR1 MNHEY, CDR2 SMNVEV (reference sequence). This CDR3 is 17 amino acids long. The J segment lost 4 bases and the V segment lost 6 bases, leaving 14 bases of the junction unmatched. CDR3 in amino acids: CASRQYTSRTGKNIQYF. For the CDR3, the DNA is TGTGCCAGCAGGCAATACACCAGTCGGACAGGGAAAAACATTCAGTACTTC.

V usage is TRBV4-2 and J usage is TRBJ2-1, with TRBD2 matching 12 bases. In germline, CDR1 is LGHNA, CDR2 YNFKEQ. The CDR3 loop spans 15 amino acids. V gave up 4 bases and J gave up 6 bases; unmatched junction bases: 4. The CDR3 spells CASSRTSGVTNEQFF. Here the CDR3 DNA reads TGTGCCAGCAGCCGGACTAGCGGGGTGACCAATGAGCAGTTCTTC.

This sequence joins TRBV7-7 and TRBJ2-1; weak D call: TRBD2 (6 bases). Trimming took off 6 bases at V and 5 bases at J, with 23 bases between the two ends. Looked up from germline, CDR1 is SSHAT and CDR2 is FNYEAQ (reference sequence). This CDR3 has 17 residues. CDR3 coding DNA: TGTGCCAGCAGGACCGCACCCGGTGCTAGCGCCAACAATGAGCAGTTCTTC. This encodes CASRTAPGASANNEQFF.

The chain employs TRBV4-1 and TRBJ2-2; no firm D call. Trimming pared 4 bases from V and 6 bases from J, leaving 21 bases between. Germline CDR1 reads MGHRA; CDR2 reads YSYEKL. The CDR3 runs to 17 residues. The chain's CDR3 is CASSRGPPTLSSGELFF. CDR3 DNA: TGCGCCAGCAGCCGAGGCCCTCCAACCCTGTCGTCCGGGGAGCTGTTTTTT.

V and J are TRBV10-2 and TRBJ1-6, with 7 bases that match TRBD1. Germline assignment: CDR1 WSHSY and CDR2 SAAADI. CDR3 length equals 11 residues. The ends lost 10 bases at V and 12 bases at J; junction bases unmatched: 6. The CDR3 protein is CATRQGEPLHF. The CDR3 nucleotides are TGCGCCACCCGACAGGGCGAACCCCTCCACTTT.

The chain employs TRBV9 and TRBJ1-6; 8 bases fit TRBD1. This CDR3 is built from 16 residues. The junction had 6 bases not matched to a gene; V was cut back by 3 bases and J by 4 bases. Germline V gene data show CDR1 as SGDLS and CDR2 as YYNGEE. CDR3: CASSAPDRDYNSPLHF. The CDR3 DNA reads as TGTGCCAGCAGCGCCCCGGACAGGGATTATAATTCACCCCTCCACTTT.

J is TRBJ1-2 and V is TRBV29-1; the match to TRBD1 covers 11 bases. Germline-derived CDR1 and CDR2 are SQVTM and ANQGSEA. The length of the CDR3 is 11 residues. V lost 7 bases and J lost 7; bases outside the gene matches: 2. DNA for the CDR3: TGCAGCGGGGACAGGGGGGCTGGCTACACCTTC. Translating it yields CSGDRGAGYTF.

J is TRBJ1-6 and V is TRBV5-5; 10 bases line up with TRBD1. The CDR3 has 16 residues. V dropped 3 bases and J dropped 7; count of bases not matched to a gene: 7. Germline V lookup: CDR1 SGHKS, CDR2 YYEKEE (reference sequence). The CDR3 loop is CASSWDRGVLNSPLHF. The CDR3 region has the DNA TGTGCCAGCAGCTGGGACAGGGGCGTTCTAAATTCACCCCTCCACTTT.

V and J are TRBV15 and TRBJ1-2, with 8 nucleotides matching TRBD1. Trimming removed 3 bases from V and 4 bases from J; junction bases left unmatched: 10. The germline V gene has CDR1 LNHNV and CDR2 YYDKDF (reference sequence). The CDR3 totals 16 residues. The CDR3 loop reads CATSSLTGARGYGYTF. The CDR3 nucleotides are TGTGCCACCAGCAGTTTGACAGGGGCGCGTGGCTATGGCTACACCTTC. Drawing the rest from reference TRBV15 and TRBJ1-2, the complete variable domain is DAMVIQNPRYQVTQFGKPVTLSCSQTLNHNVMYWYQQKSSQAPKLLFHYYDKDFNNEADTPDNFQSRRPNTSFCFLDIRSPGLGDTAMYLCATSSLTGARGYGYTFGSGTRLTVV.

The rearrangement joins TRBV7-2 to TRBJ2-3, with 8 positions matching TRBD2. The CDR3 extends over 15 amino acids. Germline CDR1 is SGHTA and CDR2 is FQGNSA. Germline trimming cut 2 bases from V and 2 bases from J; bases unmatched to any gene: 3. The CDR3 reads CASSLRAGATDTQYF. CDR3 DNA sequence: TGTGCCAGCAGCTTACGAGCGGGAGCCACAGATACGCAGTATTTT.

The chain joins TRBV10-1 to TRBJ2-2; 9 bases map to TRBD2. Germline V lookup: CDR1 WNHNN, CDR2 SYGVQD (reference sequence). The CDR3 length is 15 residues. V shed 4 bases, J shed 5 bases, and the junction held 5 bases outside the gene matches. CDR3 region: CASSGQAGGTGELFF. CDR3 DNA: TGCGCCAGCAGTGGACAGGCGGGGGGGACCGGGGAGCTGTTTTTT.

This chain links TRBV2 with TRBJ1-1; D is uncertain. Trimming stripped 4 bases from V and 6 bases from J, with 12 bases between. In germline, CDR1 is SNHLY, CDR2 FYNNEI. The CDR3 extends over 13 amino acids. CDR3 amino acids: CASSVVGISEAFF. The CDR3, as DNA: TGTGCCAGCAGTGTTGTGGGCATCTCTGAAGCTTTCTTT.

The rearrangement uses TRBV3-1 (or the pseudogene TRBV3-2) and TRBJ2-7, with D uncertain. The CDR3 extends over 20 amino acids. Looked up from germline, CDR1 is LGHDT and CDR2 is YNNKEL (reference sequence). V was shortened by 0 bases and J by 2 bases, with 26 bases between the two germline ends. CDR3 residues: CASSQELRKRRCVGTYEQYV. The CDR3 DNA follows: TGTGCCAGCAGCCAAGAGCTCCGAAAGAGGCGGTGTGTCGGAACCTACGAGCAGTACGTC.

This chain connects TRBV27 to TRBJ2-3, with 9 bases fitting TRBD2. This CDR3 is built from 16 residues. The germline V gene has CDR1 MNHEY and CDR2 SMNVEV (reference sequence). V shed 1 base, J shed 0 bases, and the junction held 2 bases outside the gene matches. The CDR3 loop reads CASSLYLAGSTDTQYF. CDR3 coding DNA: TGTGCCAGCAGTTTATATCTAGCGGGGAGCACAGATACGCAGTATTTT.

The chain uses TRBV27 and TRBJ2-4, with 12 bases lining up with TRBD2. The CDR3 covers 17 residues. V lost 5 bases to trimming and J lost 9 bases; unmatched junction nucleotides: 14. Germline-derived CDR1 and CDR2 are MNHEY and SMNVEV (reference sequence). CDR3 DNA sequence: TGTGCCAGCAGTCCGGGACTAGCGGGCGTAGGGGGGTTCATTCAGTACTTC. As protein: CASSPGLAGVGGFIQYF.

This clone was seen just once. The chain joins TRBV5-1 to TRBJ2-2; possible D gene TRBD2, 6 bases. The ends were cut back, 4 bases at V and 3 bases at J, with 13 bases in the middle. CDR1 SGHRS and CDR2 YFSETQ come from the germline V gene. CDR3 length: 15 residues. The CDR3 DNA sequence: TGCGCCAGCAGCGTTAGCGGCCCTCACACCGGGGAGCTGTTTTTT. This sequence encodes CASSVSGPHTGELFF.

J is TRBJ2-5 and V is TRBV5-1; TRBD2 agrees at 14 bases. V was clipped by 6 bases and J by 5 bases; unmatched bases: 6. Germline assignment: CDR1 SGHRS and CDR2 YFSETQ. This CDR3 has 15 residues. The CDR3 is CASNSGLAGEETQYF. The CDR3 coding sequence is TGCGCCAGCAATTCGGGACTAGCGGGAGAGGAGACCCAGTACTTC.

The count of this clone is one. CDR3 residues: CASSRTSGTSHNEQFF. CDR3 nucleotides: TGTGCCAGCAGCCGGACTAGCGGGACATCCCACAATGAGCAGTTCTTC. V and J are TRBV3-1 (or the pseudogene TRBV3-2) and TRBJ2-1; TRBD2 matches at 12 bases. With V trimmed by 4 bases and J by 5 bases, 6 bases remained unmatched. Germline V gives CDR1 LGHDT, CDR2 YNNKEL (reference sequence). There are 16 residues in the CDR3.

The CDR3 sequence is CASSLAGGPGETQYF. The CDR3 bases are TGTGCCAGCAGCTTAGCGGGGGGGCCCGGGGAGACCCAGTACTTC. The rearrangement links TRBV7-7 to TRBJ2-5; the D gene is possibly TRBD2 (7 bases). Germline-derived CDR1 and CDR2 are SSHAT and FNYEAQ (reference sequence). The CDR3 covers 15 residues. The V end was cut by 0 bases, the J end by 5 bases, with 13 bases between.

The V and J genes are TRBV25-1 and TRBJ1-4; a weak D match, TRBD1 (5 bases). V was shortened by 2 bases and J by 6 bases, with 10 bases between the two germline ends. The CDR3 is made up of 14 amino acids. Germline values: CDR1 MGHDK, CDR2 SYGVNS. CDR3 protein: CASSERQGDEKLFF. DNA for the CDR3: TGTGCCAGCAGTGAAAGGCAGGGCGATGAAAAACTGTTTTTT.

The chain joins TRBV19 to TRBJ1-2; TRBD1 might be the D (6 bases). V lost 5 bases to trimming and J lost 1 base, with 20 bases between them. The CDR3 has 17 amino acids. The V gene's germline CDR1 is LNHDA and CDR2 SQIVND (reference sequence). The CDR3 spells CASSPDSPSTINYGYTF. The CDR3 DNA follows: TGTGCCAGTAGTCCGGACAGCCCGAGCACTATTAACTATGGCTACACCTTC.